These T cell receptor beta chains were read from a single sample in a study of T cells after yellow fever vaccination. TCRdb ran MiXCR on the 5' RACE reads and lists one entry per CDR3 protein. Here the sample spans 400,000 to 650,000 distinct CDR3 sequences, just over 20% being singletons. This specimen consisted of PBMCs, obtained approximately 20 days after the first yellow fever vaccination. The receptors were gathered from a man aged 18 to 29 who received the YFV17D yellow fever vaccine. CDR3s leave out the opening cysteine and the closing phenylalanine or tryptophan. The listing skips clone size in some rows; elsewhere it reads once, few, many or a size class.

V gene: TRBV19; clone size: NA; J gene: TRBJ2-1; CDR3 protein: ASSIGSGGPDNEQF
V gene: TRBV12-3/TRBV12-4; clone size: few; J gene: TRBJ1-2; CDR3 protein: ASSWTGVGYT
V gene: TRBV6-2/TRBV6-3; clone size: NA; J gene: TRBJ2-3; CDR3 protein: ASSYRASPTDTQY
V gene: TRBV7-2; clone size: many; J gene: TRBJ1-6; CDR3 protein: ASSLAVVGNSPLH
V gene: TRBV6-1; clone size: NA; J gene: TRBJ1-5; CDR3 protein: ASSEVGFNQPQH
V gene: TRBV5-1; clone size: NA; J gene: TRBJ2-2; CDR3 protein: ASSLRQVGGANTGELF
V gene: TRBV10-2; clone size: few; J gene: TRBJ2-5; CDR3 protein: ASSEPGLQETQY
V gene: TRBV4-3; clone size: NA; J gene: TRBJ2-1; CDR3 protein: ASSQSPKRYNEQF
V gene: TRBV7-9; clone size: NA; J gene: TRBJ2-2; CDR3 protein: ASRPFRGGHTGELF
V gene: TRBV4-1; clone size: NA; J gene: TRBJ2-3; CDR3 protein: ASSQGVGKTDTQY
V gene: TRBV7-9; clone size: NA; J gene: TRBJ2-1; CDR3 protein: ASSGLNQEAEQF
V gene: TRBV11-1; clone size: NA; J gene: TRBJ1-1; CDR3 protein: ASSPPLGYTEAF
V gene: TRBV20-1; clone size: NA; J gene: TRBJ2-7; CDR3 protein: SAGRTPFYEQY
V gene: TRBV4-1; clone size: few; J gene: TRBJ1-2; CDR3 protein: ASSQSTIGGYGYT
V gene: TRBV25-1; clone size: few; J gene: TRBJ1-1; CDR3 protein: ASSEYFRSSTEAF
V gene: TRBV27; clone size: few; J gene: TRBJ1-2; CDR3 protein: ASSLFPDRGGGYT
V gene: TRBV11-2; clone size: few; J gene: TRBJ2-1; CDR3 protein: ASSLTQTPWEQF
V gene: TRBV7-2; clone size: few; J gene: TRBJ2-4; CDR3 protein: ATRELAKNIQY
V gene: TRBV27; clone size: few; J gene: TRBJ2-3; CDR3 protein: ASSFGVAGGFGTQY
V gene: TRBV7-9; clone size: NA; J gene: TRBJ1-5; CDR3 protein: ASSFPGEGPQH
V gene: TRBV18; clone size: NA; J gene: TRBJ1-1; CDR3 protein: ASSPEQVGTEAF
V gene: TRBV18; clone size: few; J gene: TRBJ2-1; CDR3 protein: ASSPPGNEQF
V gene: TRBV28; clone size: NA; J gene: TRBJ1-2; CDR3 protein: ASSLWSGDGYT
V gene: TRBV12-3/TRBV12-4; clone size: NA; J gene: TRBJ1-2; CDR3 protein: ASSLPRGYGYT
V gene: TRBV7-2; clone size: NA; J gene: TRBJ2-1; CDR3 protein: ASSSNFNEQF
V gene: TRBV20-1; clone size: NA; J gene: TRBJ2-3; CDR3 protein: SARDRPLSTDTQY
V gene: TRBV7-9; clone size: few; J gene: TRBJ1-1; CDR3 protein: ASSLVADTEAF
V gene: TRBV20-1; clone size: NA; J gene: TRBJ2-2; CDR3 protein: SARDAGQGNTGELF
V gene: TRBV20-1; clone size: few; J gene: TRBJ2-7; CDR3 protein: SSGTLYEQY
V gene: TRBV19; clone size: NA; J gene: TRBJ2-1; CDR3 protein: ASSAPVNEQF
V gene: TRBV2; clone size: NA; J gene: TRBJ2-3; CDR3 protein: ASGLATSTDTQY
V gene: TRBV7-9; clone size: few; J gene: TRBJ2-2; CDR3 protein: ASRMWDTGELF
V gene: TRBV3-1; clone size: NA; J gene: TRBJ2-1; CDR3 protein: ASSQRQGNEQF
V gene: TRBV5-1; clone size: NA; J gene: TRBJ2-7; CDR3 protein: ASSLTIDRAGYEQY
V gene: TRBV9; clone size: few; J gene: TRBJ2-1; CDR3 protein: ASSVQTGTFNEQF
V gene: TRBV20-1; clone size: few; J gene: TRBJ2-5; CDR3 protein: SARTVTRDLGVQETQY
V gene: TRBV24-1; clone size: NA; J gene: TRBJ2-3; CDR3 protein: ATSASLAGNTDTQY
V gene: TRBV28; clone size: NA; J gene: TRBJ2-5; CDR3 protein: ASSNRQPSGAQY
V gene: TRBV25-1; clone size: NA; J gene: TRBJ2-4; CDR3 protein: ASSDPGINIQY
V gene: TRBV6-2/TRBV6-3; clone size: NA; J gene: TRBJ2-6; CDR3 protein: ASSYSLQGGSGANVLT
V gene: TRBV11-2; clone size: NA; J gene: TRBJ1-6; CDR3 protein: ASSLGPGTNSPLH
V gene: TRBV11-2; clone size: NA; J gene: TRBJ2-1; CDR3 protein: ASSTRGNHSSYNEQF
V gene: TRBV7-9; clone size: NA; J gene: TRBJ2-2; CDR3 protein: ASSVQDTGELF
V gene: TRBV4-3; clone size: NA; J gene: TRBJ2-5; CDR3 protein: ASSHGSGQQETQY
V gene: TRBV11-2; clone size: NA; J gene: TRBJ2-3; CDR3 protein: ASSFVRRAQHTQY
V gene: TRBV5-1; clone size: NA; J gene: TRBJ2-1; CDR3 protein: ASSFGGFNEQF
V gene: TRBV6-1; clone size: NA; J gene: TRBJ2-1; CDR3 protein: ASSHGRDNEQF
V gene: TRBV9; clone size: few; J gene: TRBJ2-2; CDR3 protein: ASRESGTGELF
V gene: TRBV29-1; clone size: few; J gene: TRBJ2-5; CDR3 protein: SVEFRRALQETQY
V gene: TRBV4-3; clone size: NA; J gene: TRBJ2-3; CDR3 protein: ASSQVLAGYTDTQY
V gene: TRBV20-1; clone size: NA; J gene: TRBJ1-5; CDR3 protein: SARGPANQPQH